The 13 T cell receptor beta chains below all came from one sample that was sequenced in a study of blood T cell repertoires in COVID-19. Produced via immunoSEQ multiplex PCR; TCRdb's table is partial and in-frame only. The sample has over 35,000 clones, approximately 83% seen once; the top ten hold around 24%. The specimen was peripheral blood. Every receptor here comes from a human donor with acute or convalescent COVID-19. The donor label of this sample is uncertain.

The chain recombines TRBV21-1 with TRBJ2-5; TRBD2, the D gene given by the table, was not confirmed from the DNA. TRBV21-1 is described as a pseudogene. The CDR3 extends over 14 amino acids. The CDR3 loop is CASSKGRYQETQYF. CDR3 nucleotide sequence: TGTGCCAGCAGCAAAGGTCGGTACCAAGAGACCCAGTACTTC.

This clone came up once. The rearrangement links TRBV15 to TRBJ1-1; D may be TRBD1 (5 bases). The CDR3 length is 15 residues. Trimming cost V 1 base and J 4 bases, with 13 bases left between them. Looked up from germline, CDR1 is LNHNV and CDR2 is YYDKDF (reference sequence). Here the CDR3 reads CATSRGGGEGTEAFF. The CDR3 DNA is TGTGCCACCAGCAGAGGTGGAGGGGAGGGCACTGAAGCTTTCTTT.

This chain joins TRBV19 and TRBJ2-5, with 10 bases identical to TRBD1. Germline V gives CDR1 LNHDA, CDR2 SQIVND (reference sequence). V was clipped by 6 bases and J by 5 bases; unmatched bases: 6. The CDR3 length is 14 residues. The CDR3: CASSLRDRGETQYF. CDR3 bases: TGTGCCAGTAGCCTCCGGGACAGGGGTGAGACCCAGTACTTC.

This clone has only one observation. J is TRBJ2-1 and V is TRBV6-5; 10 positions agree with TRBD2. CDR1 and CDR2 from the germline V gene are MNHEY and SVGAGI. Trimming at V came to 6 bases and at J to 7 bases, leaving 9 bases not matched to a gene. The CDR3 has 15 amino acids. CDR3 region: CASSHGLADSNEQFF. The CDR3 DNA sequence: TGTGCCAGCAGCCACGGACTAGCGGATTCAAATGAGCAGTTCTTC.

The chain links TRBV9 to TRBJ2-2; no clear D. The CDR3 runs 13 residues. Trimming took off 3 bases at V and 13 bases at J, with 16 bases between the two ends. From germline, CDR1 is SGDLS and CDR2 YYNGEE. The CDR3 protein is CASSAPPRIGLFF. As DNA, the CDR3 is TGTGCCAGCAGCGCCCCTCCGAGGATTGGGCTGTTTTTT.

The sample holds many counts of this clone. The rearrangement joins TRBV30 to TRBJ1-2; perhaps TRBD1 as D (5 bases). The V gene's germline CDR1 is GTSNPN and CDR2 SVGIG (reference sequence). The CDR3 runs to 13 residues. Between the trimmed V and J ends, which lost 0 bases and 5 bases, there was a span of 10 bases. CDR3 nucleotides: TGTGCCTGGAGTGTTGGGGGGACGTATGGCTACACCTTC. Translation: CAWSVGGTYGYTF.

J is TRBJ2-3 and V is TRBV18, with 10 bases lining up with TRBD2. The CDR3 is 16 residues long. Unmatched junction bases numbered 7, after V lost 3 bases and J lost 4 bases. Germline V gene lookup returns CDR1 KGHSH and CDR2 LQKENI. This CDR3 is CASSPLAGEYPDTQYF. For the CDR3, the DNA is TGTGCCAGCTCACCGCTAGCGGGAGAATATCCAGATACGCAGTATTTT.

V is TRBV11-3 and J is TRBJ2-1, with 7 bases fitting TRBD2. From germline, CDR1 is SGHNT and CDR2 YENEEA. The CDR3 runs 15 residues. J gave up 7 bases and V 5 bases, and 11 bases lay outside the gene matches. CDR3 sequence: CASSPGGISWNEQFF. The CDR3 bases are TGTGCCAGCAGCCCCGGGGGGATCTCTTGGAATGAGCAGTTCTTC.

The chain joins TRBV18 to TRBJ2-7, with D possibly being TRBD2 (5 bases). CDR3 length equals 12 residues. V was trimmed by 2 bases and J by 11 bases, leaving 13 bases between them. Looked up from germline, CDR1 is KGHSH and CDR2 is LQKENI. CDR3 sequence: CASSPTSREKYF. The CDR3 DNA is TGTGCCAGCTCACCAACATCGAGGGAGAAGTACTTC.

The chain recombines TRBV30 with TRBJ2-6, with D maybe TRBD1 (6 bases). Trimming removed 3 bases at V and 2 bases at J, with 11 bases between. The germline gives CDR1 GTSNPN, CDR2 SVGIG (reference sequence). The length of the CDR3 is 15 residues. The CDR3 DNA reads TGTGCCTGGAGACAGGGCGTGGCTGGGGCCAACGTCCTGACTTTC. This codes for CAWRQGVAGANVLTF.

The chain employs TRBV15 and TRBJ1-4; maybe TRBD1 (6 bases). CDR1 and CDR2 from the germline V gene are LNHNV and YYDKDF (reference sequence). There are 16 residues in the CDR3. Trimming shortened V by 0 bases and J by 4 bases, and 12 bases separated the two germline ends. The CDR3 loop reads CATSRDRGAGNEKLFF. DNA of the CDR3: TGTGCCACCAGCAGAGATCGGGGGGCGGGTAATGAAAAACTGTTTTTT. The full variable domain, rest sourced from reference TRBV15 and TRBJ1-4, is DAMVIQNPRYQVTQFGKPVTLSCSQTLNHNVMYWYQQKSSQAPKLLFHYYDKDFNNEADTPDNFQSRRPNTSFCFLDIRSPGLGDTAMYLCATSRDRGAGNEKLFFGSGTQLSVL.

CDR3 residues: CASSPGGLAGVRETQYF. The CDR3 nucleotides read TGTGCCAGCAGCCCAGGTGGACTAGCGGGAGTTCGAGAGACCCAGTACTTC. V gene TRBV5-8 combines with J gene TRBJ2-5, with 13 positions matching TRBD2. Germline CDR1 and CDR2: SGHTS and YDEGEE. CDR3 length equals 17 residues. With V trimmed by 4 bases and J by 4 bases, 10 bases remained unmatched. The full variable domain, in which reference TRBV5-8 and TRBJ2-5 provide the parts outside the CDR3, is EAGVTQSPTHLIKTRGQQATLRCSPISGHTSVYWYQQALGLGLQFLLWYDEGEERNRGNFPPRFSGRQFPNYSSELNVNALELEDSALYLCASSPGGLAGVRETQYFGPGTRLLVL.

V usage is TRBV5-1 and J usage is TRBJ1-3; TRBD1 might be the D (5 bases). Per the germline V gene, CDR1 is SGHRS and CDR2 is YFSETQ. V gave up 3 bases and J gave up 0 bases, with 13 bases separating them. This CDR3 region has 16 residues. The CDR3 DNA follows: TGCGCCAGCAGCTCCTCGGGACTTAACTCTGGAAACACCATATATTTT. Its translation is CASSSSGLNSGNTIYF.